These 27 T cell receptor beta chains were sequenced from one sample in a study of T and B cells in COVID-19 patients. TRB rearrangements were amplified by multiplex PCR with BIOMED2 TRB-A/B primers. TCRdb passed the multiplex PCR reads through MiXCR, listing each CDR3 protein once. The table lists 20,000 to 30,000 distinct CDR3 sequences, around a third of them singletons. From blood, roughly 220-550 ng of genomic DNA served as TRB template. Sequencing was performed on blood. Receptors originate from a human donor who had recovered from COVID-19.

The chain uses TRBV7-2 and TRBJ1-6, with 7 bases matching TRBD1. CDR1 SGHTA and CDR2 FQGNSA come from the germline V gene. V lost 5 bases, J lost 7 bases, and 8 bases stayed unmatched. The CDR3 has 15 amino acids. The CDR3 DNA sequence: TGTGCCAGCAGCCTTTGGACAGGTGGGAATTCACCCCTCCACTTT. It yields the protein CASSLWTGGNSPLHF.

This clonotype was counted a few times. CDR3 in amino acids: CASSFPPNTEAFF. The CDR3 nucleotides read TGTGCCAGCAGCTTCCCCCCGAACACTGAAGCTTTCTTT. The V gene is TRBV5-4, the J gene TRBJ1-1; D is unresolved. Germline V CDR1 and CDR2: SGHNT, YYREEE (reference sequence). CDR3 length equals 13 residues. V gave up 2 bases and J gave up 1 base, with 6 bases separating them.

This clonotype showed up many times. This CDR3 is CASNRGTGDLHF. Here the CDR3 DNA reads TGTGCCAGCAACAGAGGGACAGGAGATCTCCACTTT. The V and J genes are TRBV5-6 and TRBJ1-6; 8 bases match TRBD1. The CDR3 is 12 amino acids. With V trimmed by 6 bases and J by 16 bases, 9 bases remained unmatched. Germline V gives CDR1 SGHDT, CDR2 YYEEEE.

This clonotype came up once. The junction does not match germline at one end; this may be a read error. V gene TRBV30 combines with J gene TRBJ2-1; D call uncertain. Per the germline V gene, CDR1 is GTSNPN and CDR2 is SVGIG (reference sequence). The CDR3 is made up of 14 amino acids. CDR3 loop: CACAWRRGSNVQFF. Here the CDR3 DNA reads TGTGCCTGTGCCTGGCGAAGAGGAAGCAATGTGCAGTTCTTC.

In its sample, this clonotype ranks as medium-sized. The chain joins TRBV13 to TRBJ2-1; 9 positions agree with TRBD1. Germline CDR1 and CDR2: PRHDT and FYEKMQ (reference sequence). Germline trimming cut 4 bases from V and 7 bases from J; bases unmatched to any gene: 8. The length of the CDR3 is 15 residues. The CDR3 sequence is CASSSAGQGGNEQFF. The CDR3 bases are TGTGCCAGCAGCTCGGCGGGACAGGGTGGAAATGAGCAGTTCTTC.

This clonotype was observed once. V gene TRBV7-2 combines with J gene TRBJ2-4; maybe TRBD2 (5 bases). V lost 1 base to trimming and J lost 8 bases, with 15 bases between them. The CDR3 has 15 amino acids. The germline V gene encodes CDR1 SGHTA and CDR2 FQGNSA. As DNA, the CDR3 is TGTGCCAGCAGCTTAGAATCGGGGAGCTGGGACATTCAGTACTTC. Amino acids: CASSLESGSWDIQYF. Together with reference TRBV7-2 and TRBJ2-4, the CDR3 gives the full variable domain: GAGVSQSPSNKVTEKGKDVELRCDPISGHTALYWYRQSLGQGLEFLIYFQGNSAPDKSGLPSDRFSAERTGGSVSTLTIQRTQQEDSAVYLCASSLESGSWDIQYFGAGTRLSVL.

This chain uses TRBV19 with TRBJ1-4, with D hard to call. Trimming removed 1 base at V and 4 bases at J, with 7 bases between. Germline lookup yields CDR1 LNHDA and CDR2 SQIVND (reference sequence). CDR3 length equals 14 residues. For the CDR3, the DNA is TGTGCCAGTAGTATAGCAAGCTTTAATGAAAAACTGTTTTTT. The encoded protein is CASSIASFNEKLFF. Full variable domain (missing parts from reference TRBV19 and TRBJ1-4): DGGITQSPKYLFRKEGQNVTLSCEQNLNHDAMYWYRQDPGQGLRLIYYSQIVNDFQKGDIAEGYSVSREKKESFPLTVTSAQKNPTAFYLCASSIASFNEKLFFGSGTQLSVL.

The V call is TRBV20-1, the J call TRBJ1-1, with 12 bases lining up with TRBD1. The CDR3 runs to 14 residues. V lost 4 bases and J lost 11; bases outside the gene matches: 11. Germline V gives CDR1 DFQATT, CDR2 SNEGSKA (reference sequence). The CDR3 bases are TGCAGTGCTAACCTCGGGACAGGGGGCGCGGGGGCTTTCTTT. This sequence encodes CSANLGTGGAGAFF.

This clonotype was detected a few times. No DNA is shown, since the ends of the CDR3 on it are uncertain; the CDR3 is the one TCRdb lists. The chain recombines TRBV7-5 with TRBJ1-5; TRBD1 is the table's D call, not checked against the DNA. TRBV7-5 is a pseudogene. The CDR3 numbers 15 amino acids, ends counted. The CDR3 is CISVPDRGPNQPQHF.

This clonotype is labeled medium-sized (0.01 to 0.1%). The chain employs TRBV6-5 and TRBJ2-2; TRBD1 matches 8 bases. CDR3 size: 15 residues. Losses at the gene ends were 2 bases for V and 3 bases for J; bases not matched to a gene: 2. CDR1 and CDR2 from the germline V gene are MNHEY and SVGAGI. The CDR3 DNA is TGTGCCAGCAGTTACGAGACAGGGGACACCGGGGAGCTGTTTTTT. This sequence encodes CASSYETGDTGELFF.

This clonotype occurred a few times. V is TRBV24-1 and J is TRBJ1-5, with a possible D match to TRBD1 (5 bases). The germline V gene encodes CDR1 KGHDR and CDR2 SFDVKD. CDR3 size: 13 residues. V lost 9 bases and J 6 bases, leaving 14 bases between the germline ends. The CDR3 DNA is TGTGCCACCTCGGGGCAAGGCGGTCAGCCCCAGCATTTT. Translating it yields CATSGQGGQPQHF.

J is TRBJ2-1 and V is TRBV5-4; tentatively, D is TRBD2 (6 bases). Trimming left V 5 bases short and J 11 bases short, with 17 bases between. CDR3 size: 13 residues. CDR1 and CDR2 from the germline V gene are SGHNT and YYREEE (reference sequence). The CDR3 DNA follows: TGTGCCAGCAGTCGGGTCCAGGCGGGAAAGCAGTTCTTC. Its protein product is CASSRVQAGKQFF.

Regarding this clonotype: A much larger clone lies a single base off, so this may be a read error. The chain has TRBV11-1 and TRBJ1-4; no firm D call. The CDR3 is made up of 15 amino acids. Germline CDR1 and CDR2: SGHAT and FQDESV (reference sequence). The CDR3 DNA is TGTGCCAGCAGCGGCACGCCGGAAAAGAATGAAAAACCGTTTTTT. It codes for CASSGTPEKNEKPFF.

This chain uses TRBV30 with TRBJ1-4, with D perhaps matching TRBD1 (5 bases). The V end was cut by 1 base, the J end by 8 bases, with 11 bases between. The CDR3 is made up of 13 amino acids. Germline V gene data show CDR1 as GTSNPN and CDR2 as SVGIG (reference sequence). The chain's CDR3 is CAWSGQKGEKLFF. DNA for the CDR3: TGTGCCTGGAGTGGACAGAAGGGGGAAAAACTGTTTTTT.

This clonotype was detected a few times. This rearrangement joins TRBV19 to TRBJ2-1; a weak D match, TRBD1 (6 bases). V was pared by 6 bases and J by 6 bases, with 18 bases between. Germline CDR1 reads LNHDA; CDR2 reads SQIVND (reference sequence). The CDR3 is made up of 15 amino acids. The CDR3 DNA sequence: TGTGCCAGTAGCTACAGGGTTAGTACAAGCAATGAGCAGTTCTTC. Its protein product is CASSYRVSTSNEQFF.

The table lists this clonotype with many counts. This rearrangement joins TRBV19 to TRBJ2-3, with TRBD2 identical over 11 bases. J lost 0 bases, V lost 5 bases, and 7 bases had no gene match. CDR3 length equals 17 residues. Germline V gene data show CDR1 as LNHDA and CDR2 as SQIVND (reference sequence). The CDR3 DNA reads as TGTGCCAGTAGTCTAGGGACTAGCGGCCATAGCACAGATACGCAGTATTTT. This codes for CASSLGTSGHSTDTQYF.

This chain joins TRBV7-9 and TRBJ2-7; tentatively, D is TRBD1 (6 bases). Trimming cost V 5 bases and J 4 bases, with 9 bases left between them. Per germline, CDR1 SEHNR and CDR2 FQNEAQ (reference sequence). The CDR3 sequence is 12 residues long. CDR3 residues: CASSQTGYEQYF. The CDR3, as DNA: TGTGCCAGCAGCCAGACAGGTTACGAGCAGTACTTC.

This clonotype came up a few times. The chain employs TRBV12-3 or TRBV12-4 and TRBJ2-3; D is uncertain. Trimming cost V 3 bases and J 1 base, with 11 bases left between them. The CDR3 sequence is 15 residues long. CDR3 protein: CASSFVPFGTDTQYF. CDR3 nucleotides: TGTGCCAGCAGTTTCGTACCCTTTGGCACAGATACGCAGTATTTT.

The chain joins TRBV6-2 or TRBV6-3 to TRBJ2-4; the match to TRBD2 covers 13 bases. Unmatched junction bases numbered 17, after V lost 7 bases and J lost 2 bases. The CDR3 sequence is 20 residues long. The germline V gene encodes CDR1 MNHEY and CDR2 SVGEGT. CDR3 in DNA: TGTGCCAGCACCCCGCTTGATCGGACTAGCGGGAGATGGACCAAAAACATTCAGTACTTC. Its protein product is CASTPLDRTSGRWTKNIQYF.

The chain has TRBV7-2 and TRBJ2-3; TRBD2 matches 11 bases. The CDR3 totals 15 residues. V was pared by 3 bases and J by 4 bases, with 3 bases of the junction left unmatched. CDR1 SGHTA and CDR2 FQGNSA come from the germline V gene. This CDR3 reads CASSFGSGRADTQYF. Here the CDR3 DNA reads TGTGCCAGCAGCTTCGGTAGCGGGAGGGCAGATACGCAGTATTTT.

Relative to its sample, this clonotype is medium-sized. The V call is TRBV5-5, the J call TRBJ2-1; D is possibly TRBD2 (6 bases). CDR3 length: 13 residues. Germline V gene sequence: CDR1 SGHKS, CDR2 YYEKEE (reference sequence). Trimming shortened V by 1 base and J by 12 bases, and 14 bases separated the two germline ends. CDR3 in DNA: TGTGCCAGCAGCTTGATGGAGGGAGTCGCGCAGTTCTTC. It encodes CASSLMEGVAQFF.

This clonotype appeared a few times. V gene TRBV6-6 combines with J gene TRBJ2-5; TRBD2 matches 8 bases. The CDR3 totals 16 residues. Germline values: CDR1 MNHNY, CDR2 SVGAGI (reference sequence). After removal of 5 bases from V and 1 base from J, the junction contained 9 bases not matched to a gene. The CDR3 loop reads CASSPRRLARQETQYF. CDR3 DNA: TGTGCCAGCAGTCCCCGGCGACTAGCGCGCCAAGAGACCCAGTACTTC.

This clonotype has at least ten counts. The chain joins TRBV12-3 or TRBV12-4 to TRBJ2-5, with D unresolved. V shed 6 bases and J shed 3 bases, with 8 bases lying between them. The CDR3 covers 12 residues. The CDR3 coding sequence is TGTGCCAGCAGCACCTGGAAAGAGACCCAGTACTTC. Protein sequence: CASSTWKETQYF.

The J gene is TRBJ1-2, the V gene TRBV7-2; D is perhaps TRBD1 (6 bases). With 6 bases removed from V and 4 bases from J, the gap between germline ends came to 15 bases. The CDR3 spans 14 residues. CDR1 and CDR2 from the germline V gene are SGHTA and FQGNSA. The CDR3 is CASRPGTTLYGYTF. The DNA for the CDR3 is TGTGCCAGCAGACCCGGGACAACTCTCTATGGCTACACCTTC. Complete variable domain (other parts from reference TRBV7-2 and TRBJ1-2): GAGVSQSPSNKVTEKGKDVELRCDPISGHTALYWYRQSLGQGLEFLIYFQGNSAPDKSGLPSDRFSAERTGGSVSTLTIQRTQQEDSAVYLCASRPGTTLYGYTFGSGTRLTVV.

CDR3 bases: TGTGCCAGCAGCTACGGACAGGGGGGGAATGGCTACACCTTC. Amino acid sequence: CASSYGQGGNGYTF. The rearrangement uses TRBV6-1 and TRBJ1-2; TRBD1 agrees at 10 bases. With 6 bases clipped from V and 6 bases from J, the junction kept 7 bases outside the gene matches. The CDR3 extends over 14 amino acids. Germline CDR1 and CDR2: MNHNS and SASEGT.

This chain joins TRBV5-1 and TRBJ2-1, with TRBD1 identical over 11 bases. V gave up 4 bases and J gave up 7 bases; unmatched junction bases: 7. The length of the CDR3 is 15 residues. Germline V gene sequence: CDR1 SGHRS, CDR2 YFSETQ. CDR3 sequence reads: CASSIRDRGLNEQFF. CDR3 bases: TGCGCCAGCAGCATCCGGGACAGGGGGTTGAATGAGCAGTTCTTC.

This clonotype was seen repeatedly, ten times or more. V usage is TRBV19 and J usage is TRBJ2-2; D is perhaps TRBD1 (6 bases). The CDR3 length is 16 residues. V was trimmed by 6 bases and J by 2 bases, leaving 16 bases between them. Germline V gene sequence: CDR1 LNHDA, CDR2 SQIVND (reference sequence). The CDR3 DNA sequence: TGTGCCAGTAGCAATTCGGGGACACTAAACACCGGGGAGCTGTTTTTT. This translates into CASSNSGTLNTGELFF.